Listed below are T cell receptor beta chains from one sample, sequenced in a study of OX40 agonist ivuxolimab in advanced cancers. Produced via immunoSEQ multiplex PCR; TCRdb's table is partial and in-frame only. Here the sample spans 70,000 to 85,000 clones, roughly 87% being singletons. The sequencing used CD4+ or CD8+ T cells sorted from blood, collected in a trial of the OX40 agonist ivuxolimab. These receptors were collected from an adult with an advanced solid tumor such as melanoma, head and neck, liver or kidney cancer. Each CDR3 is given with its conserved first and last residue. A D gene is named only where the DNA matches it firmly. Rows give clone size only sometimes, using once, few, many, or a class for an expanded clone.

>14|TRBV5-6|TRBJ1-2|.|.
TGTGCCAGCAGCATTGGGGGCGCGGGCTATGGCTACACCTTC
CASSIGGAGYGYTF
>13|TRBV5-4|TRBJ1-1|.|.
TGTGCCAGCAGCTCGCACAGGGACACTGAAGCTTTCTTT
CASSSHRDTEAFF
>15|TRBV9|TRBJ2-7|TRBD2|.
TGTGCCAGCAGCCCTCGGGGGGGGCATTCCTACGAGCAGTACTTC
CASSPRGGHSYEQYF
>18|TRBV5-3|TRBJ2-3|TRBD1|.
TGTGCCAGAAGTTTTGCCGATTTAGGACAGGGGGCGACAGATACGCAGTATTTT
CARSFADLGQGATDTQYF
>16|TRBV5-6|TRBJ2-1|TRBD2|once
TGTGCCAGCAGCTCCTCACTAGCGGGGGGTCCCAATGAGCAGTTCTTC
CASSSSLAGGPNEQFF
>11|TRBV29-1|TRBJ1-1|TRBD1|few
TGCAGCGTAGTGGGGACAGGTGACGCTTTCTTT
CSVVGTGDAFF
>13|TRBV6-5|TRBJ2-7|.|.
TGTGCCAGCAGTTACGGGGCCCCCTACGAGCAGTACTTC
CASSYGAPYEQYF
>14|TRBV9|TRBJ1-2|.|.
TGTGCCAGCAGCGAGGGCTTAACCAACTATGGCTACACCTTC
CASSEGLTNYGYTF
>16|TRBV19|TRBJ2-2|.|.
TGTGCCAGTAGTATTATGGGGTTTCGGGACACCGGGGAGCTGTTTTTT
CASSIMGFRDTGELFF
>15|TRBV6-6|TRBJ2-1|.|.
TGTGCCAGCAGTCAACAGGGCGGGGGCCTCAATGAGCAGTTCTTC
CASSQQGGGLNEQFF
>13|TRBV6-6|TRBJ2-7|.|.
TGTGCCAGCGCCCGGGACGGAGCCTACGAGCAGTACTTC
CASARDGAYEQYF
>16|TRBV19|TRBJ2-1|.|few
TGTGCCAGTAGTAACGGACGGGCCAGCTCCTACAATGAGCAGTTCTTC
CASSNGRASSYNEQFF
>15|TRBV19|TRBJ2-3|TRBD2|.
TGTGCCAGTAGTATAGCCGGGAGGGCCTTAGATACGCAGTATTTT
CASSIAGRALDTQYF
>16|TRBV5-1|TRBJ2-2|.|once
TGCGCCAGCAGCTTGGACCGGGGGCGGGACACCGGGGAGCTGTTTTTT
CASSLDRGRDTGELFF
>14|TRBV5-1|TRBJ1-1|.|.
TGCGCCAGCAGCTTGGGGACGGGGCGGGACGAAGCTTTCTTT
CASSLGTGRDEAFF
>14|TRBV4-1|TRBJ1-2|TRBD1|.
TGCGCCAGCAGCCAAAGGGAGGGGGCAGACGGCTACACCTTC
CASSQREGADGYTF
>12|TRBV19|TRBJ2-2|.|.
TGTGCCAGTAGTATAGGTCCCGGGGAGCTGTTTTTT
CASSIGPGELFF
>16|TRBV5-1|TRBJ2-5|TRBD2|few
TGCGCCAGCAGCTTGTCTCCGGCGGGAGTCAAAGAGACCCAGTACTTC
CASSLSPAGVKETQYF
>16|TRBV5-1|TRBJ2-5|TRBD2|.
TGCGCCAGCAGCCAACTTGGGAGCGGGGGGGAAAAGACCCAGTACTTC
CASSQLGSGGEKTQYF
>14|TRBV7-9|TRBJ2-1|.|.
TGTGCCCTCGGGGGGGACAGGGTAGACAATGAGCAGTTCTTC
CALGGDRVDNEQFF
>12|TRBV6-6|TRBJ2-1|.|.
TGTGCCAGCACGAGCTCCTACAATGAGCAGTTCTTC
CASTSSYNEQFF
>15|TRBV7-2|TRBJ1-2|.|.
TGTGCCAGCAGCTTATTTAACAGGGCCAGTTCGGGCTACACCTTC
CASSLFNRASSGYTF
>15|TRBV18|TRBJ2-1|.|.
TGTGCCAGCTCACCTGGGACGGGGACCTACAATGAGCAGTTCTTC
CASSPGTGTYNEQFF
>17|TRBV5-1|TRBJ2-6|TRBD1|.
TGCGCCAGCAGCTCCGGGACAGATCCTGCTGGGGCCAACGTCCTGACTTTC
CASSSGTDPAGANVLTF
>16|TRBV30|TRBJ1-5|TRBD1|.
TGTGCCTGGAGGGCAAGGGGTAGGACAGGTAATCAGCCCCAGCATTTT
CAWRARGRTGNQPQHF
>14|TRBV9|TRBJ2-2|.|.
TGTGCCAGCAGCGTAGTACCCGAAACCGGGGAGCTGTTTTTT
CASSVVPETGELFF
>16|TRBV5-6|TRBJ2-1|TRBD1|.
TGTGCCAGCAGCTTTCGGGACAGGGGGCCATACAATGAGCAGTTCTTC
CASSFRDRGPYNEQFF
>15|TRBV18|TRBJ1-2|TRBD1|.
TGTGCCAGCTCTCCCCCCGGCCAGGGGGCCTATGGCTACACCTTC
CASSPPGQGAYGYTF
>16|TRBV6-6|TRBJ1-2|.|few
TGTGCCAGCACCGACGGGGGGTCTGGTGCTAACTATGGCTACACCTTC
CASTDGGSGANYGYTF
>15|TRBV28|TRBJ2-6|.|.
TGTGCCAGCGGTAATTCTATAGTAGGGGCCAACGTCCTGACTTTC
CASGNSIVGANVLTF
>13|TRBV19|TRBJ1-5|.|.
TGTGCCAGTAGTATCATGGTCTATCAGCCCCAGCATTTT
CASSIMVYQPQHF
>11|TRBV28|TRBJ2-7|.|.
TGTGCCAGCAGGACGGTGGAGGAGCAGTACTTC
CASRTVEEQYF
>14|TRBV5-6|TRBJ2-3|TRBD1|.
TGTGCCAGCAGCCCGGACAGGAGCACAGATACGCAGTATTTT
CASSPDRSTDTQYF
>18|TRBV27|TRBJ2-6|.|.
TGTGCCAGCAGTTCCTTAACAGGGGGGGGCTCTGGGGCCAACGTCCTGACTTTC
CASSSLTGGGSGANVLTF
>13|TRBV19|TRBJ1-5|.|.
TGTGCCAGTAGCCTGGACACCGATCAGCCCCAGCATTTT
CASSLDTDQPQHF
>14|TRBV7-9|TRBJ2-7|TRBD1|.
TGTGCCAGCAGCTTTCAGGGGGCTAATATCGAGCAGTACTTC
CASSFQGANIEQYF
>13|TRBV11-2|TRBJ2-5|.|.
TGTGCCAGCACACTCGGGCCGGGGGAGACCCAGTACTTC
CASTLGPGETQYF